The 32 T cell receptor beta chains reported below all come from one sample, sequenced in a study of graft-versus-host responses after intestinal transplantation. The antigens for these receptors are not known. Some clones are missing from TCRdb's copy, which holds only in-frame ones; the method was immunoSEQ multiplex PCR. This sample has tens of thousands of clones, with 89% found just once. The sample consisted of unstimulated CD8+ T cells sorted from spleen or lymph node cells, taken before intestinal transplant. Receptor source: a human donor who received an intestinal transplant.

A word on this clone: One end of the junction does not line up with germline, which may come from a read error. The V call is TRBV6-1, the J call TRBJ2-1; no clear D gene. The V gene's germline CDR1 is MNHNS and CDR2 SASEGT. The CDR3 totals 16 residues. In DNA, the CDR3 is TGTGCCAGCAGTGAAGTTGGGTTCGACTCCGACAATGAGCAGTTCTTC. Translation: CASSEVGFDSDNEQFF.

The chain joins TRBV5-5 to TRBJ2-7; a weak D match, TRBD1 (5 bases). Looked up from germline, CDR1 is SGHKS and CDR2 is YYEKEE (reference sequence). This CDR3 has 13 amino acids. Deletions cut 5 bases from V and 6 bases from J, with 15 bases between. The CDR3 loop reads CASRAGSGGEQYF. The CDR3 nucleotides read TGTGCCAGCAGGGCAGGGTCAGGTGGCGAGCAGTACTTC.

This chain joins TRBV2 and TRBJ2-3; TRBD1 aligns across 7 bases. Per germline, CDR1 SNHLY and CDR2 FYNNEI. The junction had 7 bases not matched to a gene; V was cut back by 3 bases and J by 1 base. This CDR3 contains 16 residues. This CDR3 is CASSDPGGFGTDTQYF. The CDR3 bases are TGTGCCAGCAGTGACCCAGGGGGATTCGGCACAGATACGCAGTATTTT.

V gene TRBV13 combines with J gene TRBJ2-3; TRBD1 is a possible D gene (5 bases). CDR1 PRHDT and CDR2 FYEKMQ come from the germline V gene (reference sequence). V lost 1 base, J lost 5 bases, and 10 bases lay in between. This CDR3 region has 14 residues. The DNA of the CDR3 is TGTGCCAGCAGCTTAGTGGACATTCAAGATACGCAGTATTTT. Encoded protein: CASSLVDIQDTQYF.

This sequence joins TRBV19 and TRBJ2-2; D is perhaps TRBD1 (5 bases). CDR3 length: 14 residues. V was cut by 1 base and J by 7 bases, with 10 bases left in between. The germline gives CDR1 LNHDA, CDR2 SQIVND (reference sequence). The CDR3 spells CASSIGAGNGELFF. As DNA, the CDR3 is TGTGCCAGTAGTATAGGGGCAGGGAACGGGGAGCTGTTTTTT.

The chain recombines TRBV27 with TRBJ2-7; the D gene is possibly TRBD1 (6 bases). V lost 5 bases, J lost 3 bases, and 14 bases lay in between. The germline gives CDR1 MNHEY, CDR2 SMNVEV (reference sequence). The CDR3 is made up of 14 amino acids. The CDR3 nucleotides read TGTGCCAGCAGTCTGGGGACAAATGGCTACGAGCAGTACTTC. Its translation is CASSLGTNGYEQYF.

CDR3 DNA sequence: TGCGCCAGCAGCCAACATACAGAGCTTGCTAACTATGGCTACACCTTC. Protein sequence: CASSQHTELANYGYTF. This chain uses TRBV4-1 with TRBJ1-2; D ambiguous. The CDR3 totals 16 residues. CDR1 MGHRA and CDR2 YSYEKL come from the germline V gene. Trimming removed 2 bases from V and 0 bases from J, with 13 bases in between.

This clone was seen only a few times. The chain joins TRBV28 to TRBJ2-1; 9 nucleotides align to TRBD2. This CDR3 comprises 17 residues. The ends lost 7 bases at V and 7 bases at J; junction bases unmatched: 17. The germline V gene encodes CDR1 MDHEN and CDR2 SYDVKM. Here the CDR3 DNA reads TGTGCCAGCAACTCTCCCCGGGCGGGAGGGCCACATAATGAGCAGTTCTTC. Translated, it gives CASNSPRAGGPHNEQFF.

The rearrangement uses TRBV28 and TRBJ2-7, with 8 bases that match TRBD2. This CDR3 spans 12 amino acids. Per the germline V gene, CDR1 is MDHEN and CDR2 is SYDVKM. V trimming: 9 bases; J trimming: 2 bases; junction bases outside the gene matches: 3. The CDR3 DNA sequence: TGTGCCAGTAGCGGGACTCCCTACGAGCAGTACTTC. Translating gives CASSGTPYEQYF.

In its sample, this clone ranks as medium-sized. The rearrangement joins TRBV6-5 to TRBJ1-2, with D uncertain. In germline, CDR1 is MNHEY, CDR2 SVGAGI. The ends were cut back, 6 bases at V and 5 bases at J, with 13 bases in the middle. The CDR3 is 13 residues long. The CDR3 region is CASRLTVGYGYTF. The CDR3, as DNA: TGTGCCAGCAGACTTACGGTCGGTTATGGCTACACCTTC.

The rearrangement links TRBV6-5 to TRBJ1-2; 8 nucleotides match TRBD1. The germline V gene has CDR1 MNHEY and CDR2 SVGAGI. V lost 6 bases and J lost 4; bases outside the gene matches: 7. The CDR3 totals 14 residues. CDR3: CASSPDRVGYGYTF. The CDR3 bases are TGTGCCAGCAGCCCGGACAGGGTGGGCTATGGCTACACCTTC.

The genes are TRBV27 and TRBJ1-4; 8 bases are a match to TRBD1. This CDR3 comprises 16 residues. V trimming: 5 bases; J trimming: 5 bases; junction bases outside the gene matches: 10. CDR1 and CDR2 from the germline V gene are MNHEY and SMNVEV (reference sequence). CDR3 protein: CASSPHTGGANEKLFF. The CDR3 DNA reads as TGTGCCAGCAGTCCACATACAGGGGGGGCCAATGAAAAACTGTTTTTT.

V and J are TRBV10-1 and TRBJ2-7, with TRBD2 matching over 7 bases. Looked up from germline, CDR1 is WNHNN and CDR2 is SYGVQD (reference sequence). There are 12 residues in the CDR3. Trimming at V came to 8 bases and at J to 4 bases, leaving 5 bases not matched to a gene. CDR3 bases: TGCGCCAGCTTTTGGCGGGAGTACGAGCAGTACTTC. This gives the protein CASFWREYEQYF.

V gene TRBV2 combines with J gene TRBJ2-7; weak D call: TRBD1 (6 bases). CDR3 length: 16 amino acids. V gave up 1 base and J gave up 3 bases, with 16 bases separating them. CDR1 is SNHLY and CDR2 is FYNNEI in the germline V gene. The CDR3 protein is CASSEVSPGALYEQYF. The CDR3 bases are TGTGCCAGCAGTGAAGTCTCCCCAGGGGCCCTCTACGAGCAGTACTTC.

This rearrangement joins TRBV4-1 to TRBJ2-5; D perhaps matches TRBD2 (6 bases). This CDR3 has 15 residues. CDR1 and CDR2 from the germline V gene are MGHRA and YSYEKL. The germline V and J ends were trimmed by 0 bases and 4 bases, with 12 bases remaining between them. CDR3 protein: CASSQDTGDGETQYF. In DNA, the CDR3 is TGCGCCAGCAGCCAAGATACGGGAGATGGAGAGACCCAGTACTTC.

J is TRBJ2-3 and V is TRBV28, with TRBD2 matching over 14 bases. Per germline, CDR1 MDHEN and CDR2 SYDVKM. This CDR3 has 17 residues. The junction had 8 bases not matched to a gene; V was cut back by 5 bases and J by 4 bases. The CDR3, as DNA: TGTGCCAGCAGTCTCGGGACTAGCGGGAGAGGGTCAGATACGCAGTATTTT. Translated: CASSLGTSGRGSDTQYF.

The genes are TRBV27 and TRBJ2-3; TRBD1 aligns across 8 bases. The trim removed 6 bases at V and 1 base at J, leaving 9 bases unmatched. Germline loops: CDR1 MNHEY, CDR2 SMNVEV (reference sequence). The CDR3 sequence is 16 residues long. CDR3 protein: CASRGEPGQGTDTQYF. In nucleotides, the CDR3 is TGTGCCAGCAGAGGAGAACCGGGACAGGGCACAGATACGCAGTATTTT.

The V gene is TRBV5-1, the J gene TRBJ2-7; 7 bases map to TRBD1. The V gene end was trimmed by 3 bases and the J gene end by 2 bases; junction bases not matched to a gene: 5. The CDR3 extends over 14 amino acids. Germline CDR1 reads SGHRS; CDR2 reads YFSETQ. The CDR3 nucleotides read TGCGCCAGCAGCTCCGGGACAGCTACCTACGAGCAGTACTTC. Protein product: CASSSGTATYEQYF. Full variable domain (missing parts from reference TRBV5-1 and TRBJ2-7): KAGVTQTPRYLIKTRGQQVTLSCSPISGHRSVSWYQQTPGQGLQFLFEYFSETQRNKGNFPGRFSGRQFSNSRSEMNVSTLELGDSALYLCASSSGTATYEQYFGPGTRLTVT.

This clone appeared a single time. The chain recombines TRBV4-1 with TRBJ2-5, with TRBD2 matching over 13 bases. The germline V gene has CDR1 MGHRA and CDR2 YSYEKL. The CDR3 sequence is 17 residues long. V dropped 5 bases and J dropped 5; count of bases not matched to a gene: 11. CDR3 residues: CASSELAGGPRRETQYF. CDR3 bases: TGCGCCAGCAGCGAACTAGCGGGAGGGCCCCGGCGGGAGACCCAGTACTTC.

The chain joins TRBV5-1 to TRBJ2-7; 8 nucleotides agree with TRBD1. Germline assignment: CDR1 SGHRS and CDR2 YFSETQ. The ends lost 1 base at V and 6 bases at J; junction bases unmatched: 15. This CDR3 has 17 amino acids. For the CDR3, the DNA is TGCGCCAGCAGCTTGCGTGGATGGGCAGGGGGCCGGCTCGAGCAGTACTTC. The encoded protein is CASSLRGWAGGRLEQYF.

The genes are TRBV19 and TRBJ1-1, with D uncertain. Germline V gene data show CDR1 as LNHDA and CDR2 as SQIVND (reference sequence). The CDR3 totals 12 residues. Trimming shortened V by 5 bases and J by 1 base, and 5 bases separated the two germline ends. This CDR3 reads CASSFGNTEAFF. DNA of the CDR3: TGTGCCAGTAGTTTCGGGAACACTGAAGCTTTCTTT.

Here the CDR3 reads CASSQGPNTEAFF. The CDR3 region has the DNA TGTGCCAGTAGCCAGGGGCCCAACACTGAAGCTTTCTTT. This rearrangement joins TRBV13 to TRBJ1-1; D might be TRBD1 (6 bases). The V gene's germline CDR1 is PRHDT and CDR2 FYEKMQ (reference sequence). The CDR3 sequence is 13 residues long. V was pared by 9 bases and J by 2 bases, with 13 bases between. The full variable domain, completed using reference TRBV13 and TRBJ1-1, is AAGVIQSPRHLIKEKRETATLKCYPIPRHDTVYWYQQGPGQDPQFLISFYEKMQSDKGSIPDRFSAQQFSDYHSELNMSSLELGDSALYFCASSQGPNTEAFFGQGTRLTVV.

The V gene is TRBV27, the J gene TRBJ2-1; D might be TRBD1 (6 bases). Trimming took 2 bases from V and 0 from J, leaving 11 bases between them. The V gene's germline CDR1 is MNHEY and CDR2 SMNVEV (reference sequence). This CDR3 has 16 residues. The CDR3, as DNA: TGTGCCAGCAGTTTACCAGGGGCCCTCTCCTACAATGAGCAGTTCTTC. Amino acid sequence: CASSLPGALSYNEQFF.

The chain combines TRBV4-1 with TRBJ2-1; 7 bases fit TRBD1. CDR1 and CDR2 (germline): MGHRA, YSYEKL. Germline trimming cut 6 bases from V and 2 bases from J; bases unmatched to any gene: 7. This CDR3 is 15 amino acids long. The chain's CDR3 is CASSRGPGTYNEQFF. In DNA, the CDR3 is TGCGCCAGCAGTAGGGGGCCCGGGACCTACAATGAGCAGTTCTTC.

The gene calls are TRBV5-4 and TRBJ1-1, with TRBD1 matching over 7 bases. The CDR3 extends over 17 amino acids. Germline trimming cut 0 bases from V and 1 base from J; bases unmatched to any gene: 9. The germline gives CDR1 SGHNT, CDR2 YYREEE (reference sequence). The CDR3 region has the DNA TGTGCCAGCAGCTTGGCCCCGACAGGGCGAGGGAACACTGAAGCTTTCTTT. It encodes CASSLAPTGRGNTEAFF.

The table lists this clone with a few counts. The chain combines TRBV28 with TRBJ2-3, with D maybe TRBD2 (5 bases). The V end lost 5 bases, the J end lost 0 bases, and 12 bases lay between the germline ends. The CDR3 has 15 amino acids. Looked up from germline, CDR1 is MDHEN and CDR2 is SYDVKM. The CDR3 DNA is TGTGCCAGCAGTCCCACTAGGACTAGCACAGATACGCAGTATTTT. It codes for CASSPTRTSTDTQYF. Drawing the rest from reference TRBV28 and TRBJ2-3, the complete variable domain is DVKVTQSSRYLVKRTGEKVFLECVQDMDHENMFWYRQDPGLGLRLIYFSYDVKMKEKGDIPEGYSVSREKKERFSLILESASTNQTSMYLCASSPTRTSTDTQYFGPGTRLTVL.

This sequence joins TRBV5-1 and TRBJ1-2; the match to TRBD1 covers 11 bases. The CDR3 totals 17 residues. CDR1 is SGHRS, CDR2 YFSETQ, per germline. With 5 bases clipped from V and 4 bases from J, the junction kept 13 bases outside the gene matches. CDR3 DNA sequence: TGCGCCAGCAGTCTCGGACAGGGGGCGTTTGACGTCTATGGCTACACCTTC. It translates to CASSLGQGAFDVYGYTF. The variable domain in full, with the rest retrieved from reference TRBV5-1 and TRBJ1-2, is KAGVTQTPRYLIKTRGQQVTLSCSPISGHRSVSWYQQTPGQGLQFLFEYFSETQRNKGNFPGRFSGRQFSNSRSEMNVSTLELGDSALYLCASSLGQGAFDVYGYTFGSGTRLTVV.

This rearrangement joins TRBV7-9 to TRBJ1-1; D call uncertain. CDR3 length: 17 residues. Germline-derived CDR1 and CDR2 are SEHNR and FQNEAQ (reference sequence). The V gene lost 0 bases and the J gene lost 0 bases, with 14 bases spanning the gap. As DNA, the CDR3 is TGTGCCAGCAGCTTAGCGTCGATTGGGCACATGAACACTGAAGCTTTCTTT. This sequence encodes CASSLASIGHMNTEAFF.

The genes are TRBV2 and TRBJ2-5; TRBD2 is a possible D gene (6 bases). This CDR3 comprises 18 residues. Germline lookup yields CDR1 SNHLY and CDR2 FYNNEI. V lost 2 bases and J 5 bases, leaving 24 bases between the germline ends. CDR3 nucleotides: TGTGCCAGCAGTGAAATGTCGTGGGACTTACACCCGGTTGAGACCCAGTACTTC. Residues: CASSEMSWDLHPVETQYF.

CDR3 loop: CAIRGTGTSPLHF. Here the CDR3 DNA reads TGTGCCATCAGGGGGACAGGGACTTCACCCCTCCACTTT. V is TRBV10-3 and J is TRBJ1-6; 9 bases are a match to TRBD1. The V segment lost 6 bases and the J segment 9 bases; nucleotides outside the gene matches: 3. This CDR3 contains 13 residues. Germline V CDR1 and CDR2: ENHRY, SYGVKD.

V and J are TRBV5-4 and TRBJ2-7, with D perhaps TRBD2 (5 bases). V gave up 4 bases and J gave up 3 bases, with 17 bases separating them. Germline loops: CDR1 SGHNT, CDR2 YYREEE (reference sequence). This CDR3 is built from 15 residues. The CDR3 nucleotides are TGTGCCAGCAGCCCCGGGGAGTTTCATGGCTACGAGCAGTACTTC. Protein sequence: CASSPGEFHGYEQYF.

The V and J genes are TRBV5-1 and TRBJ1-1; TRBD1 agrees at 8 bases. The CDR3 has 14 amino acids. The V segment lost 4 bases and the J segment 2 bases; nucleotides outside the gene matches: 4. CDR1 and CDR2 from the germline V gene are SGHRS and YFSETQ. CDR3 sequence: CASSDRGYNTEAFF. The CDR3 DNA sequence: TGCGCCAGCAGCGACAGGGGCTATAACACTGAAGCTTTCTTT.